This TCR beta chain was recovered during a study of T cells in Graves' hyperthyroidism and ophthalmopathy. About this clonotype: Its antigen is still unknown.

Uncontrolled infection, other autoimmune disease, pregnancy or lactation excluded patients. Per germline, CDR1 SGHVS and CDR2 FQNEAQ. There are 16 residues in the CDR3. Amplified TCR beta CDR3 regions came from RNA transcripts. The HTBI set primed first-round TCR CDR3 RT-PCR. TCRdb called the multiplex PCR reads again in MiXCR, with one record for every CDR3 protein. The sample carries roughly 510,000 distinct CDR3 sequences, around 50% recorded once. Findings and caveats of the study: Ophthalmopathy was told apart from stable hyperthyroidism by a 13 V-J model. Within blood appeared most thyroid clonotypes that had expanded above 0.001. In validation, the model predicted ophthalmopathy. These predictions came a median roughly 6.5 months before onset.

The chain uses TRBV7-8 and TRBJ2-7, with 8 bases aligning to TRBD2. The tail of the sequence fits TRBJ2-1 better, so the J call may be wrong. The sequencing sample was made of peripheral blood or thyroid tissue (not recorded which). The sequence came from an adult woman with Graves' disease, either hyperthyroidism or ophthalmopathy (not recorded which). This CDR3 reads CASSLREGPIYNEQFF. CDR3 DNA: TGTGCCAGCAGCTTACGGGAGGGCCCGATTTACAATGAGCAGTTCTTC.